This passage covers 17 T cell receptor beta chains from one sample sequenced in a study of cytomegalovirus exposure and HLA in healthy donors. Primers included in the PCR were 60 Vbeta and 13 Jbeta primers. The table came from immunoSEQ multiplex PCR; TCRdb's copy has only in-frame clones and leaves some out. The table lists 150,000 to 200,000 clones, about 80% of them singletons, with around 1.9% in the top ten. The sample was PBMCs. The receptors here all came from a woman aged 18-29 years in good health and CMV-seropositive.

The rearrangement joins TRBV2 to TRBJ2-5, with 15 positions matching TRBD2. The end of the DNA is better explained by TRBJ2-7, so the J call may be wrong. Per germline, CDR1 SNHLY and CDR2 FYNNEI. The CDR3 totals 18 residues. The CDR3 region is CASSAGLAGGQFGLEQYF. For the CDR3, the DNA is TGTGCCAGCAGCGCAGGACTAGCGGGGGGGCAATTCGGTCTCGAGCAGTACTTC.

The J gene is TRBJ2-7, the V gene TRBV13; 7 bases map to TRBD1. CDR3 length: 12 residues. With V trimmed by 6 bases and J by 12 bases, 11 bases remained unmatched. Germline V gene lookup returns CDR1 PRHDT and CDR2 FYEKMQ (reference sequence). The CDR3 sequence: CASRAADRALYF. Written as DNA, the CDR3 is TGTGCCAGCAGGGCGGCCGACAGGGCACTGTACTTC.

The CDR3 bases are TGTGCCAGCAACGAGGGGGGGGCAGGGAGGGCTTTCTTT. This translates into CASNEGGAGRAFF. V usage is TRBV6-5 and J usage is TRBJ1-1, with D maybe TRBD1 (6 bases). This CDR3 is 13 amino acids long. V was shortened by 7 bases and J by 11 bases, with 20 bases between the two germline ends. The germline V gene has CDR1 MNHEY and CDR2 SVGAGI.

The gene calls are TRBV7-8 and TRBJ1-2; TRBD1 might be the D (5 bases). CDR1 is SGHVS, CDR2 FQNEAQ, per germline. Trimming pared 1 base from V and 6 bases from J, leaving 12 bases between. This CDR3 has 14 amino acids. CDR3 nucleotides: TGTGCCAGCAGCTTAGAAACGACAGATAATGGCTACACCTTC. The encoded protein is CASSLETTDNGYTF.

As concerns this clone: Additional DNA sequences in this sample encode the identical CDR3. This chain links TRBV9 with TRBJ1-2; 10 bases match TRBD1. The germline V gene encodes CDR1 SGDLS and CDR2 YYNGEE. The J segment lost 2 bases and the V segment lost 1 base, leaving 17 bases of the junction unmatched. CDR3 size: 20 residues. CDR3 sequence: CASSVRDRGAGSFLNYGYTF. DNA of the CDR3: TGTGCCAGCAGCGTAAGGGACAGGGGCGCCGGCTCTTTTTTGAACTATGGCTACACCTTC.

This clone is judged medium-sized (0.01 to 0.1%). The gene calls are TRBV7-2 and TRBJ2-5; 12 bases line up with TRBD2. The CDR3 spans 17 residues. CDR1 is SGHTA, CDR2 FQGNSA, per germline. Unmatched junction bases numbered 7, after V lost 5 bases and J lost 0 bases. CDR3 sequence reads: CASSLDGLAGYQETQYF. For the CDR3, the DNA is TGTGCCAGCAGCCTAGACGGACTAGCGGGGTACCAAGAGACCCAGTACTTC.

This rearrangement joins TRBV5-4 to TRBJ1-1; possible D gene TRBD1, 5 bases. The CDR3 contains 14 residues. Germline V CDR1 and CDR2: SGHNT, YYREEE (reference sequence). V lost 1 base, J lost 1 base, and 8 bases lay in between. The CDR3 protein is CASSLRGGNTEAFF. DNA of the CDR3: TGTGCCAGCAGCTTGAGGGGTGGGAACACTGAAGCTTTCTTT.

The rearrangement links TRBV29-1 to TRBJ2-3; no clear D. The CDR3 length is 14 residues. The germline gives CDR1 SQVTM, CDR2 ANQGSEA. Trimming cost V 6 bases and J 1 base, with 14 bases left between them. CDR3 in DNA: TGCAGCGTCAAGAGGTCGGTGGGCACAGATACGCAGTATTTT. The encoded protein is CSVKRSVGTDTQYF.

The chain is built from TRBV28 and TRBJ1-4, with 8 bases matching TRBD1. This CDR3 spans 15 amino acids. Per the germline V gene, CDR1 is MDHEN and CDR2 is SYDVKM. V lost 7 bases, J lost 4 bases, and 8 bases stayed unmatched. CDR3: CASTYNRGFNEKLFF. The CDR3 DNA is TGTGCCAGCACTTATAACAGGGGGTTTAATGAAAAACTGTTTTTT.

The V call is TRBV14, the J call TRBJ1-1; D gene ambiguous. Looked up from germline, CDR1 is SGHDN and CDR2 is FVKESK. V dropped 6 bases and J dropped 6 bases, with 14 bases sitting between them. CDR3 length: 13 residues. The CDR3 region is CASSRERVAEAFF. The CDR3 DNA reads as TGTGCCAGCAGTCGGGAAAGGGTAGCTGAAGCTTTCTTT.

V is TRBV5-8 and J is TRBJ1-2, with no clear D. The V gene lost 4 bases and the J gene lost 11 bases, with 12 bases spanning the gap. The germline CDR1 and CDR2 sequences are SGHTS and YDEGEE. The CDR3 is 11 residues long. CDR3 loop: CASSPQDGYTF. Here the CDR3 DNA reads TGTGCCAGCAGCCCCCAAGACGGGTACACCTTC.

The V and J genes are TRBV7-6 and TRBJ2-1; unclear D gene. CDR1 SGHVS and CDR2 FNYEAQ come from the germline V gene. V shed 1 base and J shed 0 bases, with 10 bases lying between them. The CDR3 sequence is 16 residues long. The CDR3 bases are TGTGCCAGCAGCTTAGATGTACAAAGCTCCTACAATGAGCAGTTCTTC. Translation gives CASSLDVQSSYNEQFF.

The chain carries TRBV11-2 and TRBJ2-3; the match to TRBD1 covers 7 bases. Per germline, CDR1 SGHAT and CDR2 FQNNGV. Losses at the gene ends were 4 bases for V and 0 bases for J; bases not matched to a gene: 7. The CDR3 loop spans 16 amino acids. Here the CDR3 DNA reads TGTGCCAGCAGCTCCTGGGGGACAGTTAGCACAGATACGCAGTATTTT. The encoded protein is CASSSWGTVSTDTQYF.

The chain couples TRBV2 to TRBJ1-4, with 10 bases that match TRBD1. The CDR3 length is 17 residues. Germline-derived CDR1 and CDR2 are SNHLY and FYNNEI. The trim removed 0 bases at V and 5 bases at J, leaving 6 bases unmatched. For the CDR3, the DNA is TGTGCCAGCAGTGAAGCGCTTCCGGGACAGGGGAATGAAAAACTGTTTTTT. Translating it yields CASSEALPGQGNEKLFF. The full variable domain, rest sourced from reference TRBV2 and TRBJ1-4, is EPEVTQTPSHQVTQMGQEVILRCVPISNHLYFYWYRQILGQKVEFLVSFYNNEISEKSEIFDDQFSVERPDGSNFTLKIRSTKLEDSAMYFCASSEALPGQGNEKLFFGSGTQLSVL.

This sequence joins TRBV9 and TRBJ1-4; D not certain. Per the germline V gene, CDR1 is SGDLS and CDR2 is YYNGEE. The CDR3 loop spans 16 amino acids. Trimming stripped 0 bases from V and 0 bases from J, with 9 bases between. The CDR3 loop reads CASSVGAVATNEKLFF. The CDR3 DNA is TGTGCCAGCAGCGTAGGGGCAGTGGCAACTAATGAAAAACTGTTTTTT.

In its sample, this clone was seen once. The junction shows a germline mismatch at one end, possibly a read error. The rearrangement uses TRBV18 and TRBJ2-3; 10 bases align to TRBD1. The germline V gene has CDR1 KGHSH and CDR2 LQKENI. The CDR3 is 16 amino acids. CDR3 sequence reads: CASSPPGQGSGDTQYF. The CDR3 nucleotides read TGTGCCAGCTCGCCACCGGGACAGGGGTCGGGGGATACGCAGTATTTT.

The gene calls are TRBV10-1 and TRBJ2-1, with 8 bases matching TRBD2. This CDR3 is 15 amino acids long. V was clipped by 4 bases and J by 4 bases; unmatched bases: 6. The germline gives CDR1 WNHNN, CDR2 SYGVQD (reference sequence). CDR3 amino acids: CASSGVAGPYNEQFF. The CDR3, as DNA: TGCGCCAGCAGTGGTGTAGCGGGGCCTTACAATGAGCAGTTCTTC.